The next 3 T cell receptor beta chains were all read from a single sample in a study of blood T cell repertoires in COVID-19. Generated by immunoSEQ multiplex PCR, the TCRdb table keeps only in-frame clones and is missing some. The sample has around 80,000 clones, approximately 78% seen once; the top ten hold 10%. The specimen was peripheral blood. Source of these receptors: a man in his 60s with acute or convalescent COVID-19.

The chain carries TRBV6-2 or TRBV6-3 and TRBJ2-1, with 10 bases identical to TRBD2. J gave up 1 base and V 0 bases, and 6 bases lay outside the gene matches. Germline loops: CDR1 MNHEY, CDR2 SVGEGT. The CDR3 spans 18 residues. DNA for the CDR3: TGTGCCAGCAGTTACTCGAGACTAGCGGGCCTTTCCTACAATGAGCAGTTCTTC. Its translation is CASSYSRLAGLSYNEQFF.

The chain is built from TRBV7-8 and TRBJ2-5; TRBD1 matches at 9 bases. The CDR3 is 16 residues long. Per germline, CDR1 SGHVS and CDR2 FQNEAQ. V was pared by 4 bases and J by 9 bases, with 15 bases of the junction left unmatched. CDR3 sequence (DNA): TGTGCCAGCAGCTCCCAAATACAGGGGGCCGGCAGGGCCCAGTACTTC. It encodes CASSSQIQGAGRAQYF. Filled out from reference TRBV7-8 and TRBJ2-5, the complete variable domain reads GAGVSQSPRYKVAKRGQDVALRCDPISGHVSLFWYQQALGQGPEFLTYFQNEAQLDKSGLPSDRFFAERPEGSVSTLKIQRTQQEDSAVYLCASSSQIQGAGRAQYFGPGTRLLVL.

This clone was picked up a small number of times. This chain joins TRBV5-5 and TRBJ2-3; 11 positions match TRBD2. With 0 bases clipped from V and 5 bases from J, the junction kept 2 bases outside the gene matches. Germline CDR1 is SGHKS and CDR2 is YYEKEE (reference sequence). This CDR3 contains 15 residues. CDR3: CASSLGLAGIDTQYF. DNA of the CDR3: TGTGCCAGCAGCTTGGGACTAGCGGGGATAGATACGCAGTATTTT.